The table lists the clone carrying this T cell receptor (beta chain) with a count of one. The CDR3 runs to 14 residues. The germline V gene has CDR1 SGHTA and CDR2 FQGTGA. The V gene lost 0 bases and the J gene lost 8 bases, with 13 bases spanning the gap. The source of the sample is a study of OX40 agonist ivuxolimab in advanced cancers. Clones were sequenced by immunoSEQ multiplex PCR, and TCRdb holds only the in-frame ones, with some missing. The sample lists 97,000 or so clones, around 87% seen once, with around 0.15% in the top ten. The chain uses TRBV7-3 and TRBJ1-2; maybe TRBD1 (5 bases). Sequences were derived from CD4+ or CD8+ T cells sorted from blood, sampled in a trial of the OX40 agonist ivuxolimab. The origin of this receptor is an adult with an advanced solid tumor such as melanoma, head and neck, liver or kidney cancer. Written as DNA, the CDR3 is TGTGCCAGCAGCTTAACTGGGGGAAAAGGGGGCTACACCTTC. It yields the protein CASSLTGGKGGYTF.